The 6 T cell receptor beta chains presented below share a single source sample, sequenced in a study of cytomegalovirus exposure and HLA in healthy donors. Researchers ran the PCR with 60 Vbeta and 13 Jbeta primers. Clones were read by immunoSEQ multiplex PCR, and TCRdb kept only the in-frame ones, dropping some. This sample has over 150,000 clones, with about three quarters found just once. Sequenced: PBMCs. These receptors were obtained from a woman in her sixties or seventies in good health and CMV-seropositive.

About this clone: The junction and the germline gene differ at one end; a read error may be behind it. This chain connects TRBV4-3 to TRBJ2-2, with D perhaps matching TRBD2 (6 bases). Germline V CDR1 and CDR2: LGHNA, YSLEER. There are 16 residues in the CDR3. The CDR3 DNA is TGCGCCAGTAGCCAAGATCACGGGGGAAACACCGGGGAGCTGTTTTTT. Residues: CASSQDHGGNTGELFF.

This chain links TRBV27 with TRBJ2-7, with 7 nucleotides matching TRBD1. The CDR3 consists of 14 residues. Losses at the gene ends were 5 bases for V and 4 bases for J; bases not matched to a gene: 8. Germline loops: CDR1 MNHEY, CDR2 SMNVEV (reference sequence). CDR3 residues: CASSRETGFYEQYF. Here the CDR3 DNA reads TGTGCCAGCAGTAGGGAGACAGGGTTTTACGAGCAGTACTTC.

This clone occurred once. V usage is TRBV10-3 and J usage is TRBJ1-6; a weak D match, TRBD1 (5 bases). V lost 10 bases and J 7 bases, leaving 11 bases between the germline ends. The germline V gene has CDR1 ENHRY and CDR2 SYGVKD. This CDR3 comprises 12 residues. The CDR3 DNA is TGTGCCACCACGGGGGAAAATTCACCCCTCCACTTT. It yields the protein CATTGENSPLHF.

This clone has only one observation. The chain joins TRBV30 to TRBJ2-3; TRBD2 matches 8 bases. CDR1 and CDR2 (germline): GTSNPN, SVGIG (reference sequence). The V gene end was trimmed by 3 bases and the J gene end by 4 bases; junction bases not matched to a gene: 9. CDR3 length: 15 amino acids. This CDR3 reads CAWSLAGTRADTQYF. The CDR3 coding sequence is TGTGCCTGGAGCCTCGCCGGGACTAGAGCAGATACGCAGTATTTT. Together with reference TRBV30 and TRBJ2-3, the CDR3 gives the full variable domain: SQTIHQWPATLVQPVGSPLSLECTVEGTSNPNLYWYRQAAGRGLQLLFYSVGIGQISSEVPQNLSASRPQDRQFILSSKKLLLSDSGFYLCAWSLAGTRADTQYFGPGTRLTVL.

The chain uses TRBV28 and TRBJ2-7, with 7 nucleotides matching TRBD2. With V trimmed by 3 bases and J by 2 bases, 4 bases remained unmatched. Germline V gives CDR1 MDHEN, CDR2 SYDVKM. CDR3 length equals 14 residues. The chain's CDR3 is CASSFSGPTYEQYF. The CDR3 DNA is TGTGCCAGCAGTTTTAGCGGGCCGACCTACGAGCAGTACTTC.

The rearrangement links TRBV9 to TRBJ2-1; D may be TRBD1 (6 bases). The germline V gene encodes CDR1 SGDLS and CDR2 YYNGEE. Trimming removed 6 bases from V and 9 bases from J, with 22 bases in between. CDR3 length: 15 residues. The CDR3 loop reads CASTSSDRIISEQFF. In nucleotides, the CDR3 is TGTGCCAGCACTTCCTCCGACAGGATTATAAGTGAGCAGTTCTTC.